These 3 T cell receptor beta chains were all obtained from the same sample, sequenced in a study of blood T cell repertoires in COVID-19 (dated by TCRdb to between 2020 and 2021). Receptors were amplified or captured by the immunoSEQ multiplex PCR assay. The immuneACCESS repertoire file appears here via TCRdb, limited to in-frame rearrangements. These files lack a portion of the clones; in checked studies, under half of the deficit traces to unresolved V genes, and the cause of the others is not known. The table for this sample lists 240,000 or so clones; about 80% of them were counted only once. The top ten clonotypes cover around 2% of the sample. The sequencing input was peripheral blood. The receptors were gathered from a woman over 75 with acute or convalescent COVID-19.

The table lists this clone with a count of one. V is TRBV19 and J is TRBJ2-3; 10 nucleotides match TRBD1. The CDR3 contains 15 residues. Germline CDR1 reads LNHDA; CDR2 reads SQIVND (reference sequence). V gave up 6 bases and J gave up 3 bases; unmatched junction bases: 6. CDR3 residues: CASSGTGDSTDTQYF. CDR3 coding DNA: TGTGCCAGTAGCGGGACAGGGGATTCGACAGATACGCAGTATTTT.

The chain joins TRBV29-1 to TRBJ1-1, with a weak D call TRBD1 (5 bases). V was trimmed by 6 bases and J by 1 base, leaving 9 bases between them. Germline CDR1 SQVTM, CDR2 ANQGSEA. This CDR3 has 12 amino acids. For the CDR3, the DNA is TGCAGCGTCCACCAGGGGAACACTGAAGCTTTCTTT. Translation: CSVHQGNTEAFF.

This chain uses TRBV7-2 with TRBJ2-2; 8 nucleotides agree with TRBD1. Per the germline V gene, CDR1 is SGHTA and CDR2 is FQGNSA. This CDR3 has 15 amino acids. After removal of 5 bases from V and 5 bases from J, the junction contained 7 bases not matched to a gene. CDR3 DNA: TGTGCCAGCAGCGCCCGGGACAGGCTAACCGGGGAGCTGTTTTTT. This codes for CASSARDRLTGELFF.